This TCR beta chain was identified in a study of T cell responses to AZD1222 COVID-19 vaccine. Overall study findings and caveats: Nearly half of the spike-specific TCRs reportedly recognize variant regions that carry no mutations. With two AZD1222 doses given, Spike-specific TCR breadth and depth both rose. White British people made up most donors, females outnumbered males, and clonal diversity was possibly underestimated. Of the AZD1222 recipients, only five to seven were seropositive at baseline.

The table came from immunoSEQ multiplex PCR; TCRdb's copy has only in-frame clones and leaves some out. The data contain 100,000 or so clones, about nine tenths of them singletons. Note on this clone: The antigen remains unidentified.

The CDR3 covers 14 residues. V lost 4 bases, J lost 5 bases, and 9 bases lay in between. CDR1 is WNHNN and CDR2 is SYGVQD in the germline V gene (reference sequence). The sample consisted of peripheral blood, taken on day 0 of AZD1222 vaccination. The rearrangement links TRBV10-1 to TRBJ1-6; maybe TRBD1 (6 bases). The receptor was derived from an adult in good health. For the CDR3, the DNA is TGCGCCAGCAGTGTGGGACACGATAATTCACCCCTCCACTTT. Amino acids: CASSVGHDNSPLHF.